A single TCR beta chain is shown here with its context. The antigen is unknown. The data were obtained in a study of cytomegalovirus exposure and HLA in healthy donors. For the study at large: Across roughly 400 genotyped donors, about 86% landed in the Caucasian-associated ancestry cluster. General observations from the study: The study carried out a later analysis of TCR beta sequences. It associated under 20,000 of them with specific HLA alleles at a false discovery rate of 0.05. The study put around 180 TCR beta chains on its list as cytomegalovirus-associated. Reportedly, fewer N-insertions than the approximately 700-donor mean appeared in an Asian-associated ancestry cluster in a later analysis.

The CDR3 contains 16 residues. In the PCR, 60 Vbeta and 13 Jbeta primers were used. Measured with immunoSEQ multiplex PCR; TCRdb has only the in-frame clones, and not every one. The sample has about 130,000 clones; roughly two thirds are singletons. The receptor's source is a man aged 25 to 40 in good health and CMV-seropositive. Input material: PBMCs. The rearrangement uses TRBV1 and TRBJ1-5; TRBD1, the table's D call, was not compared with the DNA. TRBV1 is tagged as a pseudogene. The CDR3 DNA is TGCACCAGCAGCCAAGAACCAGGGTTCAGCAATCAGCCCCAGCATTTT. It is translated as CTSSQEPGFSNQPQHF.